This T cell receptor (beta chain) was recovered during a study of shared clonotypes between healthy human individuals (dated by TCRdb to about 2020). At the level of the whole study: Three men and a couple of women, aged 18 to 49 years, made up the cohort. Per donor, leukapheresis produced somewhere between about 0.8 and 9 billion PBMCs. To estimate repertoire size and how much clonotype sharing occurs between individuals, the study deeply sequenced the blood TCR repertoires of roughly 5 healthy adults. For each donor, CD4 naive and CD4 memory were each run on three plates, CD8 naive on two plates, and CD8 memory on one plate. Different laboratories and diverse techniques were used to prepare libraries and sequence TCR repertoires, to increase sequencing depth and limit assay-specific biases.

Healthy HIV-negative adults with no recently reported acute infections or vaccinations were included as donors. Every donor was a Caucasian adult living in Nashville, Tennessee, USA. CD4+ T cells were enriched by magnetic negative selection, after which naive cells were positively selected on CD45RA and the negative fraction was taken as the memory subset. Blood was obtained by leukapheresis, after which PBMCs were separated by Ficoll-Histopaque density gradient centrifugation and cryopreserved in liquid nitrogen vapor phase. Analytical flow cytometry was used to check the purity and quantity of every magnetically sorted T cell population. From each sorted fraction, genomic DNA was isolated and quantified by UV absorbance on a Nanodrop 2000c. Overall study results and their limits: Naive subsets generally had larger estimated clonotype richness than memory subsets. Clonotypes shared by all four sorted-subset donors showed higher generation probabilities than non-shared clonotypes. Based on pairwise subsampling, the degree of clonotype sharing among donors was expected to be affected by sequencing depth. Sampling was restricted to blood, and TCR repertoires in tissues likely differ from the TCR repertoires found in blood. Rarefaction of sorted-subset datasets indicated incomplete sequencing despite the large sequencing depth. When a handful of donors were compared, the shared fraction of clonotypes was around 5% for naive CD4, 3.5% to 4% for naive CD8, 2.3% for memory CD4, and 0.4% for memory CD8. Because the study included a small number of donors, the genetic and exposure-history diversity represented was limited.

Using the deep immunoSEQ assay, TCR CDR3 regions were amplified from genomic DNA by multiplex PCR. Genomic DNA extracted from each cell subset was distributed evenly over all wells of several immunoSEQ 96-well plates, and each plate served as one replicate. For sorted subsets, each replicate PCR was loaded with 200 ng genomic DNA, equivalent to approximately 33,000 T cell genomes. Purified libraries were measured with a Qubit 3.0 fluorometer, size-checked on a Bioanalyzer 2100, and measured again with the KAPA Library Quantification kit. Every immunoSEQ 96-well plate was sequenced on a separate single-read 150-cycle Illumina NextSeq 550 flow cell. The original pipeline was this. The immunoSEQ output contained only junctional sequences without quality scores, so filtering could not match that applied to full-length reads. Sequences were annotated with PyIR, a Python wrapper for IgBLAST v1.9, and V/J genes and CDR3 were assigned using IMGT germline references. Any read was removed if the V/J assignment was weak (E-value above 1e-6), the CDR3 was missing, or the read contained stop codons, out-of-frame junctions, or ambiguous translated residues. V3J clonotypes were defined by identical inferred V gene, J gene, and CDR3 amino acid sequence. Percentage overlap between repertoires was computed as shared unique clonotypes divided by the size of the smaller repertoire. Three approaches were used to assess repertoire richness: RTK rarefaction, the Chao1 estimator, and Recon v2.1 estimates of unobserved clonotypes. For all TCRbeta clonotypes obtained by the gDNA method from a few donors, generation probabilities were computed with OLGA. The table was pulled from immuneACCESS by TCRdb, which kept in-frame rearrangements only. Such tables lose some clones; where checked, under half of the loss comes from unresolved V genes, and the rest has no known cause. The V and J calls and clone size come from that table; D and trimming were worked out from the DNA. This sample lists millions of clones; about 92% were detected once. The ten largest clonotypes hold 0.39% of the sample.

About this clone: What this receptor recognizes is not known. No base-level quality is on record; no much larger clone is a single base apart.

The TCR originated in a man aged 18 to 30 in good health. Some clones in this sample may be carry-over from other donors' samples. Sequences were obtained from naive CD4+ T cells from PBMCs. This specimen's cell subset or site label, per the study, means: CD45RA+ positively selected.

The CDR3 region: CAWRTSPANTEAFF. Here is the DNA: TGTGCCTGGCGGACGTCTCCCGCTAACACTGAAGCTTTCTTT. The sequence links TRBV30 to TRBJ1-1; the D gene cannot be named for sure. The CDR3 starts with the cysteine, ends with the phenylalanine, and has 14 residues. Here the CDR3 DNA is all that survives: 42 bases in frame from base 1. CDR1 is given as GTSNPN and CDR2 as SVGIG, both from the germline V gene (reference sequence). Trimming removed 5 bases from V and 2 bases from J, leaving 15 bases between the germline ends. When the CDR3 is completed using the reference TRBV30 and TRBJ1-1 genes on either side, the full variable domain is SQTIHQWPATLVQPVGSPLSLECTVEGTSNPNLYWYRQAAGRGLQLLFYSVGIGQISSEVPQNLSASRPQDRQFILSSKKLLLSDSGFYLCAWRTSPANTEAFFGQGTRLTVV.